Given below is one T cell receptor (beta chain) in context. Its specific antigen is unknown. No base quality values were provided; no much bigger clone lies one nucleotide off. Collaborating institutions collected whole blood in K2EDTA tubes following their own protocols. For TCRbeta analysis, collaborators shipped samples as frozen whole blood, isolated PBMCs, or DNA extracted from either of those sample types. TCRbeta CDR3 regions were amplified from genomic DNA using the immunoSEQ Assay, a bias-controlled multiplex PCR. The original methods were these. The number of nucleated cells in each sample was estimated from the amplification of reference gene primers within the assay. Sequence reads were collapsed and filtered to measure the absolute abundance of every unique TCRbeta CDR3 rearrangement. For each sample, productive Simpson clonality was calculated by taking the square root of Simpson's diversity index across productive rearrangements. This is the immuneACCESS table as TCRdb keeps it, with only in-frame sequences that have V and J called. A part of the clones is gone; compared with another copy, unresolved V genes explain less than half, and the rest is unexplained. The V and J calls and clone size come from that table; D and trimming were worked out from the DNA. Here the sample has around 60,000 clones; around 90% occur a single time. Of the sample, around a tenth falls within the top ten clones.

CDR1 and CDR2 (KGHSH, LQKENI) derive from the germline V gene. Trimmed from V: 2 bases; trimmed from J: 5 bases; junction bases lacking a gene match: 9. The CDR3 contains 17 residues, cysteine and phenylalanine counted. Just the 51-base CDR3 DNA is kept, in frame starting at base 1. The sample originates from a study of blood T cell repertoires in COVID-19 (dated by TCRdb to 2020 to 2021). A note on the overall study: Collaborator samples came from the United States, Italy and Spain and covered acute and convalescent phases of COVID-19. The dataset comprised deeply sampled blood TCRbeta repertoires from subjects exposed to, actively infected with, or recovered from COVID-19. Nearly every sample came with metadata listing a de-identified subject ID, COVID-19 status, age in years and sex. The repertoires were released in a freely available public database intended as a resource for research on the immune response to SARS-CoV-2. The prospective study material was composed of cDNA or gDNA derived from T cells, B-cell-depleted T cells, or PBMCs. Where available, HLA class I and class II types were obtained from metadata supplied by the sample provider rather than from assay-based typing. Samples came from the ongoing ImmuneRACE study (first 160 participants) plus 1,254 subjects from 6 global collaborators.

Broader findings and caveats from the paper: The amount of clinical and demographic metadata varied by source and participant and was provided uncurated.

The chain uses TRBV18 and TRBJ1-6; TRBD1 fits 7 bases in the junction. The specimen sequenced was peripheral blood. This TCR derives from an elderly woman with active COVID-19. For the CDR3, the sequence is CASSPRDSVSNNSPLHF. The base sequence is TGTGCCAGCTCACCAAGGGACAGCGTCTCTAATAATTCACCCCTCCACTTT.